Listed here are 20 T cell receptor beta chains from one sample, sequenced in a study of shared clonotypes between healthy human individuals (TCRdb year 2020). Library creation used the immunoSEQ multiplex PCR assay. TCRdb limited this immuneACCESS table to in-frame rearrangements with V and J called. A share of clones is missing; checked studies link under half to unresolved V genes, and the rest is unexplained. For this sample the table gives approximately 480,000 clones, of which approximately 79% were detected only once. Under 15% of the sample lies in the top ten. Sequencing used PBMCs. The receptors derive from a woman aged 40 to 50 in good health. Some clones in this sample may be carry-over from other donors' samples.

This clone was counted a few times. The chain carries TRBV9 and TRBJ2-5; D possibly corresponds to TRBD2 (6 bases). Germline V gives CDR1 SGDLS, CDR2 YYNGEE. The V and J ends lost 4 bases and 4 bases respectively, with 23 bases between them. The CDR3 runs to 17 residues. The CDR3 DNA is TGTGCCAGCAGCCCGTATGCATACCGGGAGCTCCCAGAGACCCAGTACTTC. Its translation is CASSPYAYRELPETQYF.

This rearrangement joins TRBV2 to TRBJ1-4; TRBD1 agrees at 8 bases. Germline V gene data show CDR1 as SNHLY and CDR2 as FYNNEI. The V segment lost 2 bases and the J segment 10 bases; nucleotides outside the gene matches: 15. The CDR3 consists of 17 residues. CDR3: CASSEPGQGAFTAKLFF. CDR3 nucleotides: TGTGCCAGCAGTGAACCGGGGCAGGGGGCGTTCACTGCAAAACTGTTTTTT.

The chain employs TRBV5-1 and TRBJ2-5, with 7 bases matching TRBD2. Germline CDR1 and CDR2: SGHRS and YFSETQ. The CDR3 extends over 16 amino acids. Trimming at V came to 1 base and at J to 0 bases, leaving 6 bases not matched to a gene. The CDR3 loop is CASSLLVAGNQETQYF. CDR3 nucleotides: TGCGCCAGCAGCTTGCTGGTAGCGGGCAACCAAGAGACCCAGTACTTC.

This clone turned up a few times. This chain uses TRBV6-1 with TRBJ1-3; possible D gene TRBD1, 5 bases. Germline CDR1 reads MNHNS; CDR2 reads SASEGT. The CDR3 spans 14 residues. Trimming shortened V by 7 bases and J by 0 bases, and 10 bases separated the two germline ends. The CDR3 loop is CASIRDGSGNTIYF. CDR3 nucleotides: TGTGCCAGCATCAGGGACGGCTCTGGAAACACCATATATTTT.

This clone was detected only a few times. The gene calls are TRBV4-1 and TRBJ2-6; D gene uncertain. CDR1 is MGHRA, CDR2 YSYEKL, per germline. The CDR3 sequence is 14 residues long. With 4 bases removed from V and 0 bases from J, the gap between germline ends came to 4 bases. The CDR3 DNA reads as TGCGCCAGCAGCCCACCCTCTGGGGCCAACGTCCTGACTTTC. Protein product: CASSPPSGANVLTF.

This chain links TRBV4-3 with TRBJ2-1; 7 bases line up with TRBD2. Germline V gives CDR1 LGHNA, CDR2 YSLEER. The J segment lost 0 bases and the V segment lost 5 bases, leaving 7 bases of the junction unmatched. This CDR3 is built from 16 residues. For the CDR3, the DNA is TGCGCCAGCAGCTACCGAGCGGGGAGCTCCTACAATGAGCAGTTCTTC. Amino acids: CASSYRAGSSYNEQFF.

In its sample, this clone was seen once. The chain carries TRBV7-2 and TRBJ2-1; D may be TRBD1 or TRBD2 (5 bases each). The CDR3 is 16 amino acids. The germline V gene has CDR1 SGHTA and CDR2 FQGNSA. Trimming stripped 6 bases from V and 7 bases from J, with 22 bases between. DNA of the CDR3: TGTGCCAGCAGTTCAGCCGGGGCTAAAAGGTTGAATGAGCAGTTCTTC. It translates to CASSSAGAKRLNEQFF.

The chain links TRBV7-2 to TRBJ2-1; no reliable D call. V lost 3 bases and J lost 5, with 8 bases in between. CDR1 is SGHTA and CDR2 is FQGNSA in the germline V gene. The CDR3 consists of 13 residues. CDR3 DNA sequence: TGTGCCAGCAGCTTCACTACCAACAATGAGCAGTTCTTC. Encoded protein: CASSFTTNNEQFF. Supplemented by reference TRBV7-2 and TRBJ2-1, the full variable domain reads GAGVSQSPSNKVTEKGKDVELRCDPISGHTALYWYRQSLGQGLEFLIYFQGNSAPDKSGLPSDRFSAERTGGSVSTLTIQRTQQEDSAVYLCASSFTTNNEQFFGPGTRLTVL.

This rearrangement joins TRBV27 to TRBJ1-1, with TRBD1 identical over 10 bases. The germline CDR1 and CDR2 sequences are MNHEY and SMNVEV (reference sequence). V was pared by 0 bases and J by 11 bases, with 6 bases of the junction left unmatched. The length of the CDR3 is 14 residues. CDR3 coding DNA: TGTGCCAGCAGTTTATCGCGGGACAGGGGTTTTGCTTTCTTT. It encodes CASSLSRDRGFAFF.

The chain employs TRBV7-9 and TRBJ2-1; D not certain. Germline V gives CDR1 SEHNR, CDR2 FQNEAQ (reference sequence). V lost 5 bases and J 7 bases, leaving 6 bases between the germline ends. CDR3 length: 11 amino acids. The CDR3 DNA reads as TGTGCCAGCAGCCTGACAAATGAGCAGTTCTTC. Translating it yields CASSLTNEQFF.

The V gene is TRBV28, the J gene TRBJ2-1, with a weak D call TRBD2 (5 bases). This CDR3 comprises 15 residues. Germline values: CDR1 MDHEN, CDR2 SYDVKM. Trimming took off 4 bases at V and 11 bases at J, with 21 bases between the two ends. CDR3 in amino acids: CASSSASVVEEKQFF. The CDR3 DNA reads TGTGCCAGCAGTTCTGCTTCAGTTGTGGAGGAGAAGCAGTTCTTC.

Worth noting for this clone: A far larger clone is a single base away, which makes a read error likely. Other nucleotide sequences from this sample produce the same CDR3. This chain uses TRBV18 with TRBJ1-1; D remains unclear. In germline, CDR1 is KGHSH, CDR2 LQKENI. V dropped 2 bases and J dropped 3 bases, with 4 bases sitting between them. The CDR3 consists of 12 residues. The CDR3 reads CASSPGDTEAFF. The CDR3 nucleotides are TGTGCCAGCTCACCAGGGGACACTGAAGCTTTCTTT. Complete variable domain (other parts from reference TRBV18 and TRBJ1-1): NAGVMQNPRHLVRRRGQEARLRCSPMKGHSHVYWYRQLPEEGLKFMVYLQKENIIDESGMPKERFSAEFPKEGPSILRIQQVVRGDSAAYFCASSPGDTEAFFGQGTRLTVV.

To note about this clone: The sample carries other DNA sequences with the same CDR3. The chain combines TRBV30 with TRBJ2-1; TRBD2 matches at 7 bases. The CDR3 runs 15 residues. After removal of 2 bases from V and 6 bases from J, the junction contained 10 bases not matched to a gene. Germline CDR1 and CDR2: GTSNPN and SVGIG (reference sequence). The CDR3 protein is CAWSPGGEGINEQFF. CDR3 bases: TGTGCCTGGAGTCCGGGGGGAGAGGGGATCAATGAGCAGTTCTTC.

The chain combines TRBV6-6 with TRBJ2-5; the match to TRBD2 covers 8 bases. The CDR3 totals 15 residues. V gave up 0 bases and J gave up 9 bases; unmatched junction bases: 9. Per the germline V gene, CDR1 is MNHNY and CDR2 is SVGAGI (reference sequence). The CDR3: CASSYSLAGGGAQYF. The CDR3 DNA reads as TGTGCCAGCAGTTACTCGCTCGCGGGGGGCGGGGCCCAGTACTTC.

The rearrangement links TRBV7-4 to TRBJ2-3; 7 bases are shared with TRBD2. With V trimmed by 4 bases and J by 1 base, 5 bases remained unmatched. Per germline, CDR1 SGHVT and CDR2 SQSDAQ. This CDR3 is 15 amino acids long. The CDR3 nucleotides read TGTGCCAGCAGCTCGGATACTAGCGGCACAGATACGCAGTATTTT. Protein: CASSSDTSGTDTQYF.

The chain couples TRBV7-8 to TRBJ2-6; D unresolved. The CDR3 extends over 14 amino acids. The germline CDR1 and CDR2 sequences are SGHVS and FQNEAQ. V gave up 6 bases and J gave up 0 bases, with 6 bases separating them. The CDR3 DNA is TGTGCCAGCAGTTCGATCTCTGGGGCCAACGTCCTGACTTTC. Translation gives CASSSISGANVLTF.

The V gene is TRBV7-3, the J gene TRBJ2-1, with 10 bases identical to TRBD1. Germline CDR1 and CDR2: SGHTA and FQGTGA. The V and J ends lost 0 bases and 9 bases, in that order; junction bases with no gene match: 5. The CDR3 length is 15 residues. CDR3 DNA: TGTGCCAGCAGCTTAACAGGACAGGGGGTGGGTGAGCAGTTCTTC. It translates to CASSLTGQGVGEQFF. Full variable domain (rest looked up from reference TRBV7-3 and TRBJ2-1): GAGVSQTPSNKVTEKGKYVELRCDPISGHTALYWYRQSLGQGPEFLIYFQGTGAADDSGLPNDRFFAVRPEGSVSTLKIQRTERGDSAVYLCASSLTGQGVGEQFFGPGTRLTVL.

The chain joins TRBV5-1 to TRBJ1-1; TRBD1 might be the D (6 bases). This CDR3 is 15 amino acids long. V gave up 3 bases and J gave up 3 bases, with 15 bases separating them. Germline values: CDR1 SGHRS, CDR2 YFSETQ. The CDR3 spells CASSSGRGADTEAFF. CDR3 DNA sequence: TGCGCCAGCAGCTCCGGTAGGGGGGCGGACACTGAAGCTTTCTTT.

The rearrangement joins TRBV7-2 to TRBJ2-1; the match to TRBD2 covers 8 bases. After removal of 2 bases from V and 8 bases from J, the junction contained 11 bases not matched to a gene. Germline values: CDR1 SGHTA, CDR2 FQGNSA. CDR3 length: 16 residues. CDR3 in DNA: TGTGCCAGCAGCTTAACGGCGGGCGGGAGGCGGGATGAGCAGTTCTTC. It is translated as CASSLTAGGRRDEQFF.

The gene calls are TRBV5-1 and TRBJ1-1; 7 bases fit TRBD1. CDR3 length: 13 amino acids. The V gene end was trimmed by 7 bases and the J gene end by 3 bases; junction bases not matched to a gene: 6. Germline V gene lookup returns CDR1 SGHRS and CDR2 YFSETQ. CDR3 sequence: CASGRQGDTEAFF. The CDR3 DNA reads TGCGCCAGCGGACGACAGGGCGACACTGAAGCTTTCTTT.